The 28 T cell receptor beta chains presented below share a single source sample, sequenced in a study of CD8+CD57+ T cells in acquired aplastic anemia. Patients chosen for sequencing had CD8+CD57+ cells that had expanded, as shown by flow cytometry. For CDR3 and TCR beta VDJ profiling, genomic DNA was the template used. From the reads, TCRdb called clonotypes with MiXCR, one entry per CDR3 protein. Of about 180,000 distinct CDR3 sequences listed, 50% to 65% were seen once; the top ten hold 42%. The sequenced sample was sorted CD4+, CD8+, or CD8+CD57+ T cells (not recorded which) from PBMCs. The receptors shown here come from a human donor with aplastic anemia.

The count of this clonotype is one. A read error may account for a junction end that differs from germline. The chain links TRBV12-3 or TRBV12-4 to TRBJ1-2, with TRBD1 identical over 7 bases. This CDR3 region has 16 residues. For the CDR3, the DNA is TGCGCCAGCAGCCAAGCTCATACCGGGACAGCCTATGGCTACACCTTC. Residues: CASSQAHTGTAYGYTF.

The V and J genes are TRBV7-2 and TRBJ2-7; D might be TRBD1 (6 bases). The CDR3 length is 15 residues. The V end was cut by 6 bases, the J end by 2 bases, with 17 bases between. Germline CDR1 is SGHTA and CDR2 is FQGNSA. Here the CDR3 reads CASSARGGVPYEQYF. CDR3 nucleotides: TGTGCCAGCAGTGCCAGGGGCGGCGTGCCCTACGAGCAGTACTTC.

Of note for this clonotype: A clone one base away is much larger, so this may be a read error. J is TRBJ2-1 and V is TRBV27; D possibly corresponds to TRBD2 (6 bases). CDR1 and CDR2 from the germline V gene are MNHEY and SMNVEV (reference sequence). The CDR3 sequence is 15 residues long. Here the CDR3 reads CASSLRGLGYNEQLF. CDR3 bases: TGTGCCAGCAGTCTGCGGGGCCTGGGCTACAATGAGCAGCTCTTC.

This clonotype came up once. The chain employs TRBV5-1 and TRBJ1-5; D remains ambiguous. Germline V gene data show CDR1 as SGHRS and CDR2 as YFSETQ. The CDR3 contains 16 residues. V was pared by 0 bases and J by 4 bases, with 14 bases between. The chain's CDR3 is CASSLEGRSGNQPQHF. Written as DNA, the CDR3 is TGCGCCAGCAGCTTGGAGGGTCGGTCCGGGAATCAGCCCCAGCATTTT.

The CDR3 coding sequence is TGTGCCAGCAGCTTAGCCGAGGGACTAGCGGGCCAAAAAGGGAGGGAGCTGTTTTTT. It encodes CASSLAEGLAGQKGRELFF. This chain joins TRBV7-2 and TRBJ2-2, with 12 positions matching TRBD2. This CDR3 spans 19 amino acids. CDR1 and CDR2 from the germline V gene are SGHTA and FQGNSA. V lost 0 bases, J lost 9 bases, and 14 bases stayed unmatched. Based on the CDR3 plus reference TRBV7-2 and TRBJ2-2, the full variable domain is GAGVSQSPSNKVTEKGKDVELRCDPISGHTALYWYRQSLGQGLEFLIYFQGNSAPDKSGLPSDRFSAERTGGSVSTLTIQRTQQEDSAVYLCASSLAEGLAGQKGRELFFGEGSRLTVL.

This clonotype has only one observation. The chain combines TRBV20-1 with TRBJ2-5; TRBD2 agrees at 8 bases. From germline, CDR1 is DFQATT and CDR2 SNEGSKA (reference sequence). CDR3 size: 15 residues. J lost 13 bases, V lost 6 bases, and 22 bases had no gene match. For the CDR3, the DNA is TGCAGTGCGCCCGAGGGTGGTAGCGGGGTCCGCCGACCGTACTTC. This codes for CSAPEGGSGVRRPYF.

As for this clonotype: One end of the junction fails to match germline, which may point to a read error. The chain links TRBV29-1 to TRBJ1-1; D not resolved. There are 13 residues in the CDR3. Germline V CDR1 and CDR2: SQVTM, ANQGSEA. As DNA, the CDR3 is TGCAGCTGGAGGTCCGGATTGAACATTGAAGCTTTCTTT. It translates to CSWRSGLNIEAFF.

This clonotype was detected many times. V is TRBV5-1 and J is TRBJ2-3, with 9 bases identical to TRBD2. The CDR3 is made up of 15 amino acids. Per the germline V gene, CDR1 is SGHRS and CDR2 is YFSETQ. V gave up 4 bases and J gave up 5 bases; unmatched junction bases: 8. The CDR3 sequence is CASSRLAGDGDTQYF. CDR3 sequence (DNA): TGCGCCAGCAGCCGCTTAGCGGGGGACGGAGATACGCAGTATTTT.

This rearrangement joins TRBV7-8 to TRBJ1-1; possible D gene TRBD1, 6 bases. Trimming removed 7 bases at V and 4 bases at J, with 22 bases between. Germline assignment: CDR1 SGHVS and CDR2 FQNEAQ. The CDR3 runs 16 residues. The CDR3 sequence: CASKGGAARVVTEAFF. CDR3 nucleotides: TGTGCCAGCAAAGGGGGAGCTGCACGGGTCGTCACTGAAGCTTTCTTT.

V usage is TRBV12-3 or TRBV12-4 and J usage is TRBJ2-5, with D hard to call. The CDR3 sequence is 14 residues long. V lost 7 bases and J 3 bases, leaving 15 bases between the germline ends. CDR3 nucleotide sequence: TGTGCCAGCACCCCAGCCCCGCTTGAAGAGACCCAGTACTTC. This encodes CASTPAPLEETQYF.

The chain couples TRBV2 to TRBJ1-1; D is uncertain. The CDR3 runs 13 residues. Germline assignment: CDR1 SNHLY and CDR2 FYNNEI. Trimming cost V 6 bases and J 3 bases, with 11 bases left between them. The DNA of the CDR3 is TGTGCCAGCAGGAACAGAGCGGACACTGAAGCTTTCTTT. It codes for CASRNRADTEAFF.

On this clonotype: The junction shows a germline mismatch at one end, possibly a read error. The V and J genes are TRBV7-7 and TRBJ2-7; 11 bases are a match to TRBD2. This CDR3 region has 13 residues. Germline values: CDR1 SSHAT, CDR2 FNYEAQ (reference sequence). Written as DNA, the CDR3 is TGTGCTAGCAGCTTAGCGGGAGGGAAGGAGCAGTACTTC. This translates into CASSLAGGKEQYF.

The chain couples TRBV7-2 to TRBJ1-1, with 7 bases that match TRBD1. The germline CDR1 and CDR2 sequences are SGHTA and FQGNSA. The CDR3 is made up of 15 amino acids. The V gene end was trimmed by 5 bases and the J gene end by 1 base; junction bases not matched to a gene: 7. CDR3 nucleotide sequence: TGTGCCAGCAGCGCGAGGGACAGCTCGAACACTGAAGCTTTCTTT. Protein product: CASSARDSSNTEAFF. The whole variable domain, filled in from reference TRBV7-2 and TRBJ1-1, reads GAGVSQSPSNKVTEKGKDVELRCDPISGHTALYWYRQSLGQGLEFLIYFQGNSAPDKSGLPSDRFSAERTGGSVSTLTIQRTQQEDSAVYLCASSARDSSNTEAFFGQGTRLTVV.

The V gene is TRBV7-2, the J gene TRBJ1-5, with D possibly TRBD1 on 5 matching bases. Between the trimmed V and J ends, which lost 5 bases and 3 bases, there was a span of 11 bases. CDR3 length equals 14 residues. Germline values: CDR1 SGHTA, CDR2 FQGNSA. CDR3 region: CASSPGMYNQPQHF. In DNA form, the CDR3 reads TGTGCCAGCAGCCCAGGGATGTACAATCAGCCCCAGCATTTT.

This clonotype was counted many times. The rearrangement uses TRBV12-3 or TRBV12-4 and TRBJ2-2; D is unclear. This CDR3 has 15 residues. Trimming took 4 bases from V and 3 from J, leaving 12 bases between them. The CDR3 here is CASSWKGFYTGELFF. The CDR3 DNA follows: TGTGCCAGCAGTTGGAAAGGATTCTACACCGGGGAGCTGTTTTTT.

In this sample, this clonotype turned up many times. This chain joins TRBV7-9 and TRBJ1-1; no firm D call. The CDR3 spans 12 residues. V dropped 6 bases and J dropped 6 bases, with 11 bases sitting between them. The germline V gene has CDR1 SEHNR and CDR2 FQNEAQ (reference sequence). This CDR3 is CASRRLDAEAFF. DNA for the CDR3: TGTGCCAGCAGACGGTTGGACGCTGAAGCTTTCTTT. Drawing the rest from reference TRBV7-9 and TRBJ1-1, the complete variable domain is DTGVSQNPRHKITKRGQNVTFRCDPISEHNRLYWYRQTLGQGPEFLTYFQNEAQLEKSRLLSDRFSAERPKGSFSTLEIQRTEQGDSAMYLCASRRLDAEAFFGQGTRLTVV.

The chain employs TRBV7-2 and TRBJ2-5, with D maybe TRBD2 (6 bases). Germline CDR1 and CDR2: SGHTA and FQGNSA. The CDR3 has 13 amino acids. Trimming stripped 1 base from V and 5 bases from J, with 8 bases between. In DNA form, the CDR3 reads TGTGCCAGCAGCTTAGTTGGGGGGGAGACCCAGTACTTC. It yields the protein CASSLVGGETQYF. Drawing the rest from reference TRBV7-2 and TRBJ2-5, the complete variable domain is GAGVSQSPSNKVTEKGKDVELRCDPISGHTALYWYRQSLGQGLEFLIYFQGNSAPDKSGLPSDRFSAERTGGSVSTLTIQRTQQEDSAVYLCASSLVGGETQYFGPGTRLLVL.

This clonotype showed up just a few times. This chain links TRBV10-3 with TRBJ2-1, with D tentatively TRBD1 (5 bases). The CDR3 runs to 13 residues. CDR1 and CDR2 (germline): ENHRY, SYGVKD. V lost 3 bases, J lost 9 bases, and 12 bases lay in between. Written as DNA, the CDR3 is TGTGCCATCAGTGACGACCAGGGTGGTGAGCAGTTCTTC. This encodes CAISDDQGGEQFF.

This clonotype occurred many times. J is TRBJ1-5 and V is TRBV4-2; 7 nucleotides align to TRBD1. CDR1 LGHNA and CDR2 YNFKEQ come from the germline V gene. J gave up 2 bases and V 3 bases, and 4 bases lay outside the gene matches. The CDR3 is 15 residues long. The CDR3 bases are TGTGCCAGCAGCCAGACAGGGATGGGCAATCAGCCCCAGCATTTT. Encoded protein: CASSQTGMGNQPQHF.

The chain couples TRBV5-1 to TRBJ2-2; 10 bases are shared with TRBD1. CDR3 length: 14 residues. Germline V gene data show CDR1 as SGHRS and CDR2 as YFSETQ. V lost 10 bases to trimming and J lost 5 bases; unmatched junction nucleotides: 8. The CDR3 nucleotides are TGCGCCTCCACCTGGGACAGGGGTACCGGGGAGCTGTTTTTT. The encoded protein is CASTWDRGTGELFF.

The gene calls are TRBV19 and TRBJ2-7, with a possible D match to TRBD2 (6 bases). The CDR3 has 14 residues. Trimming took 3 bases from V and 5 from J, leaving 14 bases between them. In germline, CDR1 is LNHDA, CDR2 SQIVND (reference sequence). The CDR3 is CASSILAGSHEQYF. As DNA, the CDR3 is TGTGCCAGTAGTATCTTGGCCGGGAGCCACGAGCAGTACTTC.

The chain recombines TRBV11-3 with TRBJ2-5; 12 bases are a match to TRBD2. CDR3 size: 14 residues. The J segment lost 5 bases and the V segment lost 5 bases, leaving 3 bases of the junction unmatched. Germline CDR1 SGHNT, CDR2 YENEEA. CDR3 in DNA: TGTGCCAGCAGCCCTAGCGGGGGGGCTGAGACCCAGTACTTC. This gives the protein CASSPSGGAETQYF.

With regard to this clonotype: One end of the junction is discordant with germline, which a read error may explain. The V and J genes are TRBV2 and TRBJ1-1, with 8 bases that match TRBD1. CDR1 is SNHLY, CDR2 FYNNEI, per germline. CDR3 length: 14 amino acids. CDR3 nucleotides: TGTGCCAGCAGAGGACAGGGCGCGAACACTGAGGCTTTCTTT. This encodes CASRGQGANTEAFF.

The CDR3 reads CASSFQTVNSPLHF. The CDR3 DNA follows: TGTGCCAGCAGCTTCCAGACAGTAAATTCACCCCTCCACTTT. The chain links TRBV7-9 to TRBJ1-6; TRBD1 might be the D (5 bases). This CDR3 is built from 14 residues. Trimming cost V 3 bases and J 7 bases, with 10 bases left between them. Germline CDR1 and CDR2: SEHNR and FQNEAQ (reference sequence). The full variable domain, its missing parts supplied by reference TRBV7-9 and TRBJ1-6, is DTGVSQNPRHKITKRGQNVTFRCDPISEHNRLYWYRQTLGQGPEFLTYFQNEAQLEKSRLLSDRFSAERPKGSFSTLEIQRTEQGDSAMYLCASSFQTVNSPLHFGNGTRLTVT.

The V and J genes are TRBV2 and TRBJ2-7; 9 bases match TRBD2. J lost 5 bases, V lost 4 bases, and 12 bases had no gene match. The CDR3 is 16 residues long. The germline V gene encodes CDR1 SNHLY and CDR2 FYNNEI. Written as DNA, the CDR3 is TGTGCCAGCAGTGGCTCTCGCAGCGGGAGGAGCGACGAGCAGTACTTC. Translating gives CASSGSRSGRSDEQYF.

The chain combines TRBV7-8 with TRBJ2-2; no clear D gene. Germline loops: CDR1 SGHVS, CDR2 FQNEAQ. The ends were cut back, 3 bases at V and 1 base at J, with 9 bases in the middle. The CDR3 contains 15 residues. The CDR3: CASSFSGRNTGELFF. The CDR3 DNA reads as TGTGCCAGCAGCTTTTCCGGCAGGAACACCGGGGAGCTGTTTTTT.

V and J are TRBV5-1 and TRBJ1-3, with D tentatively TRBD1 (6 bases). This CDR3 has 13 amino acids. Looked up from germline, CDR1 is SGHRS and CDR2 is YFSETQ. V gave up 5 bases and J gave up 7 bases, with 13 bases separating them. The DNA of the CDR3 is TGCGCCAGCAGACCGGGACAACAGAACACCATATATTTT. Encoded protein: CASRPGQQNTIYF.

This chain links TRBV20-1 with TRBJ2-7, with D perhaps matching TRBD1 or TRBD2 (7 bases each). Germline loops: CDR1 DFQATT, CDR2 SNEGSKA (reference sequence). The CDR3 is 16 amino acids. V was trimmed by 4 bases and J by 1 base, leaving 20 bases between them. This CDR3 reads CSATRGGSGLSYEQYF. Here the CDR3 DNA reads TGCAGTGCTACCAGGGGGGGGAGCGGGTTGTCCTACGAGCAGTACTTC.